This TCR beta chain was retrieved from a study of blood T cell repertoires in COVID-19. Study information: Italy, Spain and the United States were the sources of the convalescent and acute COVID-19 samples. Nucleic acid was either cDNA or gDNA, and it came from T cells, B-cell-depleted T cells, or PBMCs.

Adults between about 18 and 95 years of age took part from 24 US areas. Participants classified as exposed had met a COVID-19 case within 2 weeks before study entry. The CDR3 has 16 residues. The ends lost 6 bases at V and 2 bases at J; junction bases unmatched: 5. Germline V CDR1 and CDR2: KGHSH, LQKENI. Clones were sequenced by immunoSEQ multiplex PCR, and TCRdb holds only the in-frame ones, with some missing. The sample has over 200,000 clones; 90% are singletons. The specimen was PBMCs or T cells enriched from blood (not recorded which). The chain combines TRBV18 with TRBJ2-3; 13 nucleotides align to TRBD2. This receptor was identified in a man aged 25 to 45 who had been exposed to COVID-19. The CDR3 reads CASSQGLAGITDTQYF. The CDR3 DNA follows: TGTGCCAGCTCCCAGGGACTAGCGGGGATCACAGATACGCAGTATTTT.